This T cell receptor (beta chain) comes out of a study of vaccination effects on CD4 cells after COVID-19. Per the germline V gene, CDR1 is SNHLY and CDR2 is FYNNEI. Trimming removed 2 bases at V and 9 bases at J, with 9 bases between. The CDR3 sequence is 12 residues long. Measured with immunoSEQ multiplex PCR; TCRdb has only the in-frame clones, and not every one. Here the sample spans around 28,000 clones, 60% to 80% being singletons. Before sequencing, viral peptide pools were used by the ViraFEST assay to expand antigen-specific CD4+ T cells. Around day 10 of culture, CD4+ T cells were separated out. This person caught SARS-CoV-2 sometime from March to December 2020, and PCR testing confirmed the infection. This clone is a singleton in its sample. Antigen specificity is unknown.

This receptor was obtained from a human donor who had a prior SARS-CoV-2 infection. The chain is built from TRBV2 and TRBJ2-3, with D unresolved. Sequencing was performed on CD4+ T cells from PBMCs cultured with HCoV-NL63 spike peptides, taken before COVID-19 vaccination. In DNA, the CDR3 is TGTGCCAGCAGTGAACTCCTAGACACGCAGTATTTT. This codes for CASSELLDTQYF.